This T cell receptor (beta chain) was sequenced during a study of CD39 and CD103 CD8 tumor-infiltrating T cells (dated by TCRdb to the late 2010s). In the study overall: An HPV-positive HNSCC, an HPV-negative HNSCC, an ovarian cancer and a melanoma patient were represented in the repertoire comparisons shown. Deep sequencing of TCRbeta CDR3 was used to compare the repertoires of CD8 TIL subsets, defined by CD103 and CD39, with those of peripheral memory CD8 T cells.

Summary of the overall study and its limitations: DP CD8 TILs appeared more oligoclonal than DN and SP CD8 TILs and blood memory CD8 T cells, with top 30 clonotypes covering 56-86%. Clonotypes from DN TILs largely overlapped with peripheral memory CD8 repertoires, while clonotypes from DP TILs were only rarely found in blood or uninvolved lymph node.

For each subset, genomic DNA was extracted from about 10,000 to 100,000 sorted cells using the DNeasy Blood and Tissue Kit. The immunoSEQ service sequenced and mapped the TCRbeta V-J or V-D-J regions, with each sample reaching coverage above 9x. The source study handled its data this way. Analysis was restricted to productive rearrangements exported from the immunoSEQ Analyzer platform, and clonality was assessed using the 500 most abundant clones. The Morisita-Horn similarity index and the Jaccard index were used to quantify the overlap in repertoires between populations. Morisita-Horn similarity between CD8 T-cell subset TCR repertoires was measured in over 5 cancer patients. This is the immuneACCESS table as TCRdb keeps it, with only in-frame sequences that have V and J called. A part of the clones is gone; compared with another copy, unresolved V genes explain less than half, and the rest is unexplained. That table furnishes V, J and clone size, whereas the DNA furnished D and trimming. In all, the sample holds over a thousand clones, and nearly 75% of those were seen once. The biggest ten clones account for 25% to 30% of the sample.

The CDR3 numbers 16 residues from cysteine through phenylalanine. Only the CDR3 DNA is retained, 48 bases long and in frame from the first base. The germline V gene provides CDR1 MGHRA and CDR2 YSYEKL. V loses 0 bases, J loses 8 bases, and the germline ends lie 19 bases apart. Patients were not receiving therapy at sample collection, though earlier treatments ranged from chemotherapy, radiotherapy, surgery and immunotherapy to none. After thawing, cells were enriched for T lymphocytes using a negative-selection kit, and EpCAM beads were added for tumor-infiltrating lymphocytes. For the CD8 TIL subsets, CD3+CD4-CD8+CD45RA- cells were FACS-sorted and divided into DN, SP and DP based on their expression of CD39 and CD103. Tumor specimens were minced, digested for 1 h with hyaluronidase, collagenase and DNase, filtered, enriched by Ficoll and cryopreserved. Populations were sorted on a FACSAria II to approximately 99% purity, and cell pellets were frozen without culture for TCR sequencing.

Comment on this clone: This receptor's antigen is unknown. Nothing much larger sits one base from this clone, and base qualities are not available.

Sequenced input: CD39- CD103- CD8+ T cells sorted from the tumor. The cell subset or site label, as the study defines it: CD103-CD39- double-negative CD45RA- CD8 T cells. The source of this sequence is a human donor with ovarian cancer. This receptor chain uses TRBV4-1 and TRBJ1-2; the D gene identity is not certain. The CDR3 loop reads CASSQDIGRLYGGYTF. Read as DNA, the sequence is TGCGCCAGCAGCCAAGATATTGGACGCTTATACGGGGGCTACACCTTC.